These 32 T cell receptor beta chains originate from one sample sequenced in a study of T-cell memory formation after mild COVID-19. TCRdb redid the calling of the 5' RACE reads with MiXCR, one entry per CDR3 protein. The table records about 360,000 distinct CDR3 sequences, roughly 14% of them present only once. Sequencing was carried out using PBMCs or a T cell subset sorted from them (not recorded which). These receptor sequences come from a man aged 18 to 29 who had mild COVID-19 (a few samples of this study predate the infection). Cell type and time point are not known.

The rearrangement joins TRBV10-3 to TRBJ1-2; D is undetermined. Germline loops: CDR1 ENHRY, CDR2 SYGVKD. V gave up 5 bases and J gave up 1 base, with 14 bases separating them. The CDR3 contains 15 residues. CDR3 sequence reads: CAISSGGQYNYGYTF. The CDR3 DNA reads as TGTGCCATCAGTAGTGGTGGCCAGTATAACTATGGCTACACCTTC.

The chain links TRBV5-6 to TRBJ1-1, with 9 bases matching TRBD1. CDR3 length: 15 residues. The germline V gene encodes CDR1 SGHDT and CDR2 YYEEEE. Trimming took 0 bases from V and 11 from J; bases not matched to a gene: 11. CDR3: CASSLVVGDREVAFF. The CDR3 nucleotides are TGTGCCAGCAGCTTGGTTGTTGGGGACAGGGAAGTTGCTTTCTTT.

In this sample, this clonotype turned up a few times. The rearrangement uses TRBV4-3 and TRBJ1-1; perhaps TRBD1 as D (6 bases). V was pared by 7 bases and J by 0 bases, with 21 bases between. The germline CDR1 and CDR2 sequences are LGHNA and YSLEER. CDR3 length: 17 residues. As DNA, the CDR3 is TGCGCCAGCACCAGATACGGGACACAGAGTTTGAACACTGAAGCTTTCTTT. Protein product: CASTRYGTQSLNTEAFF.

This sequence joins TRBV5-6 and TRBJ2-3, with 8 bases fitting TRBD2. J lost 0 bases, V lost 1 base, and 7 bases had no gene match. The CDR3 sequence is 17 residues long. Germline V lookup: CDR1 SGHDT, CDR2 YYEEEE. CDR3 coding DNA: TGTGCCAGCAGCTTGCCTAGCGGGTGGACCAGCACAGATACGCAGTATTTT. As protein: CASSLPSGWTSTDTQYF. Together with reference TRBV5-6 and TRBJ2-3, the CDR3 gives the full variable domain: DAGVTQSPTHLIKTRGQQVTLRCSPKSGHDTVSWYQQALGQGPQFIFQYYEEEERQRGNFPDRFSGHQFPNYSSELNVNALLLGDSALYLCASSLPSGWTSTDTQYFGPGTRLTVL.

This clonotype was counted a few times. The V and J genes are TRBV12-3 or TRBV12-4 and TRBJ2-3; perhaps TRBD2 as D (6 bases). The CDR3 covers 15 residues. Trimming shortened V by 7 bases and J by 5 bases, and 19 bases separated the two germline ends. DNA of the CDR3: TGTGCCAGCACCAAGGGACTGGGTCTGGGAGATACGCAGTATTTT. Its protein is CASTKGLGLGDTQYF.

This clonotype has a count of ten or more. The V call is TRBV6-5, the J call TRBJ1-1, with a possible D match to TRBD1 (5 bases). This CDR3 comprises 15 residues. From germline, CDR1 is MNHEY and CDR2 SVGAGI. With 4 bases removed from V and 0 bases from J, the gap between germline ends came to 12 bases. The CDR3, as DNA: TGTGCCAGCAGTTCAATCTGGGGCGTGAACACTGAAGCTTTCTTT. Translation: CASSSIWGVNTEAFF.

The chain joins TRBV12-3 or TRBV12-4 to TRBJ2-3; D ambiguous. The CDR3 is made up of 13 amino acids. V lost 7 bases to trimming and J lost 4 bases, with 12 bases between them. The CDR3 loop is CASIFRRSDTQYF. In DNA form, the CDR3 reads TGTGCCAGCATTTTCAGGCGATCAGATACGCAGTATTTT.

The J gene is TRBJ1-5, the V gene TRBV12-3 or TRBV12-4; 7 bases agree with TRBD1. This CDR3 spans 14 amino acids. V gave up 6 bases and J gave up 6 bases; unmatched junction bases: 8. This chain's CDR3 is CASRTGQITQPQHF. The CDR3 bases are TGTGCCAGCAGGACGGGACAGATTACTCAGCCCCAGCATTTT.

The V gene is TRBV6-6, the J gene TRBJ1-5, with 9 bases lining up with TRBD1. CDR1 MNHNY and CDR2 SVGAGI come from the germline V gene (reference sequence). V lost 2 bases, J lost 1 base, and 6 bases stayed unmatched. This CDR3 contains 17 residues. CDR3 protein: CASSYGTGKGSNQPQHF. CDR3 DNA: TGTGCCAGCAGTTACGGGACAGGGAAGGGGAGCAATCAGCCCCAGCATTTT.

The rearrangement joins TRBV4-3 to TRBJ2-3; 8 bases map to TRBD2. The length of the CDR3 is 15 residues. Germline trimming cut 3 bases from V and 1 base from J; bases unmatched to any gene: 3. Germline CDR1 LGHNA, CDR2 YSLEER. The CDR3 protein is CASSHYSGGTDTQYF. The CDR3, as DNA: TGCGCCAGCAGCCATTATAGCGGGGGCACAGATACGCAGTATTTT.

The J gene is TRBJ2-3, the V gene TRBV10-3; 9 bases agree with TRBD1. The CDR3 runs 15 residues. After removal of 6 bases from V and 3 bases from J, the junction contained 7 bases not matched to a gene. Germline V gene sequence: CDR1 ENHRY, CDR2 SYGVKD. DNA of the CDR3: TGTGCCATCAGCAGAAGGGGACAGGGTACAGATACGCAGTATTTT. It is translated as CAISRRGQGTDTQYF.

This clonotype has at least ten counts. This chain joins TRBV7-2 and TRBJ2-5; 7 bases are shared with TRBD1. Germline V lookup: CDR1 SGHTA, CDR2 FQGNSA. This CDR3 is 15 amino acids long. Germline trimming cut 2 bases from V and 4 bases from J; bases unmatched to any gene: 7. DNA of the CDR3: TGTGCCAGCAGCTTAAGTCGGCCAGGGGGAGAGACCCAGTACTTC. Translating gives CASSLSRPGGETQYF.

The V call is TRBV18, the J call TRBJ2-7; 7 bases are a match to TRBD1. The CDR3 is 15 amino acids. From germline, CDR1 is KGHSH and CDR2 LQKENI. V shed 4 bases, J shed 6 bases, and the junction held 12 bases outside the gene matches. CDR3 residues: CASSRGTARRVEQYF. CDR3 sequence (DNA): TGTGCCAGCTCACGGGGGACAGCGAGACGGGTCGAGCAGTACTTC.

The genes are TRBV20-1 and TRBJ1-1; possible D gene TRBD1, 6 bases. V dropped 4 bases and J dropped 0 bases, with 15 bases sitting between them. Germline assignment: CDR1 DFQATT and CDR2 SNEGSKA (reference sequence). The CDR3 is made up of 15 amino acids. This chain's CDR3 is CSAKGEGGLNTEAFF. Here the CDR3 DNA reads TGCAGTGCTAAAGGGGAGGGGGGACTGAACACTGAAGCTTTCTTT.

This chain connects TRBV9 to TRBJ2-7; D may be TRBD1 (6 bases). Germline-derived CDR1 and CDR2 are SGDLS and YYNGEE. The CDR3 sequence is 15 residues long. V was pared by 0 bases and J by 3 bases, with 13 bases between. CDR3 sequence: CASSVGGSGDYEQYF. The CDR3 coding sequence is TGTGCCAGCAGCGTAGGAGGGTCAGGGGACTACGAGCAGTACTTC.

The chain has TRBV27 and TRBJ1-2; D is possibly TRBD1 (6 bases). Trimming cost V 3 bases and J 8 bases, with 13 bases left between them. The V gene's germline CDR1 is MNHEY and CDR2 SMNVEV (reference sequence). The CDR3 loop spans 13 amino acids. CDR3 DNA sequence: TGTGCCAGCAGTTTTCTGGGGGCGTTGGGCTACACCTTC. Amino acids: CASSFLGALGYTF.

This clonotype has more than one count but fewer than ten. This CDR3 is CASSQALPSGNTIYF. CDR3 DNA: TGCGCCAGCAGCCAAGCTCTACCCTCTGGAAACACCATATATTTT. The chain couples TRBV4-3 to TRBJ1-3; D remains unclear. CDR1 and CDR2 (germline): LGHNA, YSLEER. This CDR3 is 15 amino acids long. Trimming took 1 base from V and 0 from J, leaving 7 bases between them.

This clonotype has at least ten counts. V gene TRBV7-9 combines with J gene TRBJ2-3; D is undetermined. The CDR3 is 13 amino acids. The V end lost 1 base, the J end lost 9 bases, and 11 bases lay between the germline ends. Germline CDR1 SEHNR, CDR2 FQNEAQ (reference sequence). The CDR3 DNA reads as TGTGCCAGCAGCTTAGAGGGTGCCGGGACGCAGTATTTT. Its translation: CASSLEGAGTQYF.

This chain links TRBV15 with TRBJ2-5; the D gene is possibly TRBD1 (6 bases). V was shortened by 3 bases and J by 5 bases, with 13 bases between the two germline ends. Germline V gene data show CDR1 as LNHNV and CDR2 as YYDKDF (reference sequence). The length of the CDR3 is 14 residues. CDR3 sequence reads: CATSSMTGGETQYF. CDR3 in DNA: TGTGCCACCAGCAGTATGACAGGCGGGGAGACCCAGTACTTC.

The table lists this clonotype with a few counts. The rearrangement joins TRBV15 to TRBJ2-2, with TRBD2 matching 12 bases. The germline V gene encodes CDR1 LNHNV and CDR2 YYDKDF (reference sequence). The CDR3 contains 15 residues. Trimming at V came to 5 bases and at J to 7 bases, leaving 5 bases not matched to a gene. DNA of the CDR3: TGTGCCACCAGCCGGACTAGCGGGGTCGGCGGGGAGCTGTTTTTT. Its protein is CATSRTSGVGGELFF.

This clonotype has a handful of counts. V is TRBV12-3 or TRBV12-4 and J is TRBJ2-5, with 12 bases aligning to TRBD1. The CDR3 runs 15 residues. J lost 5 bases, V lost 2 bases, and 3 bases had no gene match. The CDR3 DNA reads TGTGCCAGCAGTTTAAGGGACAGGGGGCCGGAGACCCAGTACTTC. Translating it yields CASSLRDRGPETQYF.

As for this clonotype: A read error may produce the germline difference seen at one junction end. The J gene is TRBJ2-2, the V gene TRBV4-3; D is unclear. Looked up from germline, CDR1 is LGHNA and CDR2 is YSLEER. This CDR3 has 14 amino acids. DNA for the CDR3: TGCGCCAGTAGCCCCCAAGGGTCTTCCGGGGAGCTGTTTTTT. Amino acid sequence: CASSPQGSSGELFF.

Many counts were recorded for this clonotype. V and J are TRBV5-1 and TRBJ2-3, with D perhaps TRBD1 (6 bases). This CDR3 is 15 amino acids long. V was trimmed by 2 bases and J by 4 bases, leaving 14 bases between them. Germline values: CDR1 SGHRS, CDR2 YFSETQ. The DNA for the CDR3 is TGCGCCAGCAGCTTACAGGGAGCCGGGGCAGATACGCAGTATTTT. Protein: CASSLQGAGADTQYF.

The table lists this clonotype with a few counts. The rearrangement links TRBV7-6 to TRBJ2-1, with 13 bases identical to TRBD2. V shed 4 bases, J shed 5 bases, and the junction held 2 bases outside the gene matches. CDR3 size: 15 residues. Germline loops: CDR1 SGHVS, CDR2 FNYEAQ. The CDR3 DNA reads as TGTGCCAGCAGCTCCGGGACTAGCGGGAACAATGAGCAGTTCTTC. Its translation is CASSSGTSGNNEQFF.

This clonotype occurred a few times. This chain connects TRBV7-2 to TRBJ2-3; 7 bases agree with TRBD2. The CDR3 consists of 15 residues. The ends lost 3 bases at V and 3 bases at J; junction bases unmatched: 6. Germline CDR1 reads SGHTA; CDR2 reads FQGNSA. The CDR3 loop is CASSLDQGGTDTQYF. DNA of the CDR3: TGTGCCAGCAGCTTGGATCAGGGAGGGACAGATACGCAGTATTTT.

The chain employs TRBV3-1 and TRBJ2-2; perhaps TRBD1 as D (6 bases). The length of the CDR3 is 15 residues. Per germline, CDR1 LGHDT and CDR2 YNNKEL (reference sequence). The V end lost 2 bases, the J end lost 5 bases, and 12 bases lay between the germline ends. CDR3 DNA: TGTGCCAGCAGCCAAACGGACAGACCAACCGGGGAGCTGTTTTTT. Amino acids: CASSQTDRPTGELFF.

This clonotype was seen only a few times. The gene calls are TRBV7-9 and TRBJ1-1, with 10 bases lining up with TRBD1. Germline CDR1 is SEHNR and CDR2 is FQNEAQ (reference sequence). J was trimmed by 3 bases and V by 3 bases; bases with no gene match: 7. CDR3 length equals 16 residues. The CDR3 region has the DNA TGTGCCAGCAGCTTCAAGAAGGGACAGGGGTACACTGAAGCTTTCTTT. This codes for CASSFKKGQGYTEAFF. Together with reference TRBV7-9 and TRBJ1-1, the CDR3 gives the full variable domain: DTGVSQNPRHKITKRGQNVTFRCDPISEHNRLYWYRQTLGQGPEFLTYFQNEAQLEKSRLLSDRFSAERPKGSFSTLEIQRTEQGDSAMYLCASSFKKGQGYTEAFFGQGTRLTVV.

This clonotype showed up many times. V and J are TRBV6-6 and TRBJ2-7, with TRBD2 identical over 9 bases. J lost 1 base, V lost 5 bases, and 12 bases had no gene match. There are 17 residues in the CDR3. Germline assignment: CDR1 MNHNY and CDR2 SVGAGI (reference sequence). CDR3 nucleotides: TGTGCCAGCAGTCAACCTGGTAGGACTAGCGCTTCCTACGAGCAGTACTTC. It codes for CASSQPGRTSASYEQYF.

This rearrangement joins TRBV7-2 to TRBJ1-2; 7 nucleotides agree with TRBD1. Germline CDR1 is SGHTA and CDR2 is FQGNSA. V shed 3 bases, J shed 8 bases, and the junction held 9 bases outside the gene matches. The CDR3 spans 14 residues. CDR3 in amino acids: CASSFGQASGGYTF. The CDR3 coding sequence is TGTGCCAGCAGCTTCGGACAGGCCTCGGGAGGCTACACCTTC.

The rearrangement joins TRBV5-1 to TRBJ2-3; D remains unclear. This CDR3 comprises 15 residues. Trimming left V 4 bases short and J 2 bases short, with 14 bases between. Germline-derived CDR1 and CDR2 are SGHRS and YFSETQ. The CDR3 sequence: CASSTTLGLTDTQYF. DNA of the CDR3: TGCGCCAGCAGCACGACCCTGGGCCTCACAGATACGCAGTATTTT.

The gene calls are TRBV25-1 and TRBJ2-3; D tentatively reads TRBD1 or TRBD2 (5 bases each). The CDR3 covers 14 residues. Germline V gives CDR1 MGHDK, CDR2 SYGVNS. Trimming left V 1 base short and J 4 bases short, with 9 bases between. This CDR3 is CASSESGLADTQYF. CDR3 in DNA: TGTGCCAGCAGTGAATCGGGGCTTGCAGATACGCAGTATTTT.

V is TRBV6-5 and J is TRBJ2-3; 9 bases map to TRBD2. The germline V gene encodes CDR1 MNHEY and CDR2 SVGAGI. J gave up 4 bases and V 7 bases, and 6 bases lay outside the gene matches. This CDR3 spans 14 amino acids. The CDR3 here is CASKGTSSADTQYF. CDR3 nucleotides: TGTGCCAGCAAAGGGACTAGCAGCGCAGATACGCAGTATTTT.